This TCR beta chain was sequenced during a study of blood T cell repertoires in COVID-19. Looking at the study overall: Both acute and convalescent COVID-19 samples were obtained from the United States, Italy and Spain. In each case, the material was cDNA or gDNA derived from T cells, B-cell-depleted T cells, or PBMCs.

The germline V gene encodes CDR1 ENHRY and CDR2 SYGVKD. V lost 4 bases to trimming and J lost 15 bases; unmatched junction nucleotides: 4. The length of the CDR3 is 12 residues. In the study's own analysis: Reference gene primer amplification yielded estimated nucleated cell counts. The method was immunoSEQ multiplex PCR; TCRdb's version includes in-frame clones alone and lacks a portion of them. For V, J and clone size, that table is used; D and trimming come from the DNA. The data contain tens of thousands of clones, just over 85% of them seen just once; the ten biggest clones take up about 20%. Sequencing was carried out using peripheral blood. This receptor was identified in an elderly woman in a cohort sampled during active or convalescent COVID-19. The rearrangement uses TRBV10-3 and TRBJ2-4, with 12 bases aligning to TRBD1. CDR3 coding DNA: TGTGCCATCAGTGGGGGGACAGGGGGCGTGTACTTC. Protein sequence: CAISGGTGGVYF.